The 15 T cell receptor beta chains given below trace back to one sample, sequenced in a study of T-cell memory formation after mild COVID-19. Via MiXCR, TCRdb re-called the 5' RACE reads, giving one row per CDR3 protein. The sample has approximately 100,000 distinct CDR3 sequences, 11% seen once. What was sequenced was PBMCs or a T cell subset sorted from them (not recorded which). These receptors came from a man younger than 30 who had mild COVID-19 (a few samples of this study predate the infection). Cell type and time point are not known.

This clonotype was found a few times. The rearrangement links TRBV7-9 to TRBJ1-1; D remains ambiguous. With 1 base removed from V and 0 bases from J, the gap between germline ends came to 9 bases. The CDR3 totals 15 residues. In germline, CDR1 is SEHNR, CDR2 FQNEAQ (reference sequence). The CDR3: CASSLVLSMNTEAFF. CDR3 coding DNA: TGTGCCAGCAGCTTAGTTCTCAGCATGAACACTGAAGCTTTCTTT.

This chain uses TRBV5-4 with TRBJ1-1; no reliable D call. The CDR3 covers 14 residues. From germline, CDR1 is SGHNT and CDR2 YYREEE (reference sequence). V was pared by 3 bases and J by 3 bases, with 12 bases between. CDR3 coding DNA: TGTGCCAGCAGCTGGAAGGTTGGACACACTGAAGCTTTCTTT. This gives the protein CASSWKVGHTEAFF.

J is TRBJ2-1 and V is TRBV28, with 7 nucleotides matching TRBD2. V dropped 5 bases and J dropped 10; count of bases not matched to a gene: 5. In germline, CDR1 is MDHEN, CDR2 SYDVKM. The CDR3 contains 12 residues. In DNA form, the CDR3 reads TGTGCCAGCAGTATGGGAGGGGTAGAGCAGTTCTTC. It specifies CASSMGGVEQFF. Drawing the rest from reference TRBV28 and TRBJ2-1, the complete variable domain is DVKVTQSSRYLVKRTGEKVFLECVQDMDHENMFWYRQDPGLGLRLIYFSYDVKMKEKGDIPEGYSVSREKKERFSLILESASTNQTSMYLCASSMGGVEQFFGPGTRLTVL.

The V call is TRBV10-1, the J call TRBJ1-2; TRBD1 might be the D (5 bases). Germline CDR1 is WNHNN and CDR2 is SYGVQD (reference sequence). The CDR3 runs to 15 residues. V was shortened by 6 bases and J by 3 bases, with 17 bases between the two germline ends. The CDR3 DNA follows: TGCGCCAGCAGCCGAGACAGAGGAGATTACTATGGCTACACCTTC. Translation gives CASSRDRGDYYGYTF.

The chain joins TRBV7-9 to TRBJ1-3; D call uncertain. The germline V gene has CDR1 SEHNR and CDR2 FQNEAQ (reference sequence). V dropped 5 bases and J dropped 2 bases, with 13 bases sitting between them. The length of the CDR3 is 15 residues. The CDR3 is CASSPTGGPGNTIYF. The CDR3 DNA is TGTGCCAGCAGCCCTACCGGAGGTCCTGGAAACACCATATATTTT.

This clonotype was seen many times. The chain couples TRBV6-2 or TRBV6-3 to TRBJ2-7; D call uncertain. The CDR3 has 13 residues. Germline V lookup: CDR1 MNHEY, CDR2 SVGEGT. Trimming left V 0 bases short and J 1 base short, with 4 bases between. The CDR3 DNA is TGTGCCAGCAGTTACTCGACTTCCTACGAGCAGTACTTC. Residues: CASSYSTSYEQYF.

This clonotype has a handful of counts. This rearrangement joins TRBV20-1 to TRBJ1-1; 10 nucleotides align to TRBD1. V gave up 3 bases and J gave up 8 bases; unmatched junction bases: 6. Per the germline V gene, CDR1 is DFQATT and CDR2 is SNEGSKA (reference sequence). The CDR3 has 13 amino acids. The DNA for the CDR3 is TGCAGTGCTAGGGACAGGGGGAAGAGGGAAGCTTTCTTT. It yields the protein CSARDRGKREAFF.

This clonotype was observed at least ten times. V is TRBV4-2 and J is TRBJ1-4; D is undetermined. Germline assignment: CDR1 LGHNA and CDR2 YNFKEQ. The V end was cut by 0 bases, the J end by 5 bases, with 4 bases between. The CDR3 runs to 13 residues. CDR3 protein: CASSQDGNEKLFF. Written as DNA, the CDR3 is TGTGCCAGCAGCCAAGACGGGAATGAAAAACTGTTTTTT.

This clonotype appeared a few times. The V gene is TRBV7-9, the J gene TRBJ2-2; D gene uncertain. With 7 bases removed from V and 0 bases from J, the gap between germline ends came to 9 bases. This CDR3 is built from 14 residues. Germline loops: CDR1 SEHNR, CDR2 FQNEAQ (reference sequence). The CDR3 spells CASIPHSNTGELFF. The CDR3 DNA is TGTGCCAGCATCCCTCACTCGAACACCGGGGAGCTGTTTTTT.

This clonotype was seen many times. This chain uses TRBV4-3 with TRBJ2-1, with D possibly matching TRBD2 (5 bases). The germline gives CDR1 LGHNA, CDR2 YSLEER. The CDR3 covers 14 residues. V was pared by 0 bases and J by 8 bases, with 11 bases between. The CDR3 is CASSQEDQRDEQFF. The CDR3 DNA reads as TGCGCCAGCAGCCAAGAGGATCAGAGGGATGAGCAGTTCTTC.

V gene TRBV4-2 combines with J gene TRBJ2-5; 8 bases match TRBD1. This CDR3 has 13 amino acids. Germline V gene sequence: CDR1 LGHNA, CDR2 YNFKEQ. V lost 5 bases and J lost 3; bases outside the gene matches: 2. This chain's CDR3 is CASSGQGKETQYF. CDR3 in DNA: TGTGCCAGCAGCGGACAGGGAAAAGAGACCCAGTACTTC.

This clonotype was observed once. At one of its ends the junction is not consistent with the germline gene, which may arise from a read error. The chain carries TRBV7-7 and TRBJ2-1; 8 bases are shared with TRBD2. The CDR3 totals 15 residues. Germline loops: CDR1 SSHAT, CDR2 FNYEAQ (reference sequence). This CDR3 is CASSSLGGGTNEQFF. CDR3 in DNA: TGTGCTAGCAGCTCCTTAGGCGGGGGGACCAATGAGCAGTTCTTC.

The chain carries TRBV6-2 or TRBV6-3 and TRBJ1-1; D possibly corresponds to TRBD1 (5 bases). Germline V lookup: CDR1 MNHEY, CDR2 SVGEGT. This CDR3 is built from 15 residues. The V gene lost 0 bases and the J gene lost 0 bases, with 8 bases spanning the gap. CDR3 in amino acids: CASSYSGGVNTEAFF. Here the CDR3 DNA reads TGTGCCAGCAGTTACTCTGGGGGAGTGAACACTGAAGCTTTCTTT.

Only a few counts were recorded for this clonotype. The CDR3: CASSPRGNGANVLTF. CDR3 DNA: TGTGCCAGCAGTCCCAGGGGGAATGGGGCCAACGTCCTGACTTTC. The chain combines TRBV12-3 or TRBV12-4 with TRBJ2-6, with 7 bases that match TRBD1. Germline trimming cut 5 bases from V and 3 bases from J; bases unmatched to any gene: 4. The CDR3 extends over 15 amino acids.

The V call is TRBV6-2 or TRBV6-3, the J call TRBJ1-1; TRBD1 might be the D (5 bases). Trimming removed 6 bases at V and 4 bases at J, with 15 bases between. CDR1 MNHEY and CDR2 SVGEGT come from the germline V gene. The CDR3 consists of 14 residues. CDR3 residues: CASSRDGLATEAFF. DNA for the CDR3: TGTGCCAGCAGCCGGGACGGGCTTGCCACTGAAGCTTTCTTT.